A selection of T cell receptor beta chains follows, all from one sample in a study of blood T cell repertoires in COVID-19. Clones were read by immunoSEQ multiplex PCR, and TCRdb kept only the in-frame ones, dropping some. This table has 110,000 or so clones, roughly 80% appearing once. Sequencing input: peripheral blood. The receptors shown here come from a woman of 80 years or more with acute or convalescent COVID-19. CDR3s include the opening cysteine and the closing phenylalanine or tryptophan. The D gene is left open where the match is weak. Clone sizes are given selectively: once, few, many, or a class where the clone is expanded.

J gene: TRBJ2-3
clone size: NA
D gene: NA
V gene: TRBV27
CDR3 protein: CASSRRDTQYF

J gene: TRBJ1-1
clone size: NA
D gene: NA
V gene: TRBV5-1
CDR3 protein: CASSLAKGTEAFF

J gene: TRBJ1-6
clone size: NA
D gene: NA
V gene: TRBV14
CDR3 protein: CASSQLGTNSSLHF

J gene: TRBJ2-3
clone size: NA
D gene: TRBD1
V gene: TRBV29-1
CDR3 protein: CSVLGTGVLTDTQYF

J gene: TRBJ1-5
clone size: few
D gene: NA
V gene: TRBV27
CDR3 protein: CASSFNTNQPQHF

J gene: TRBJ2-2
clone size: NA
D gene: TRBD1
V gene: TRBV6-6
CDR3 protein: CASSYGQANTGELFF

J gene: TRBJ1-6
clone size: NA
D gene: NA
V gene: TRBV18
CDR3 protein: CASSPILQGSPLHF

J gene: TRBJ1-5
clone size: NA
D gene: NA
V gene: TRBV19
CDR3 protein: CASTDRMDQPQHF

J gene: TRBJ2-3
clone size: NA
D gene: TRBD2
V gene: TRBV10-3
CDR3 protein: CATWTSGTDTQYF

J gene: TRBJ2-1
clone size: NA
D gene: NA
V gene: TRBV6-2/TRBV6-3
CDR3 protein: CASSYEKTSRHYNEQFF

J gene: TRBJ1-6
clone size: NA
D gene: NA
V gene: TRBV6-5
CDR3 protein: CASLGQLDSPLHF

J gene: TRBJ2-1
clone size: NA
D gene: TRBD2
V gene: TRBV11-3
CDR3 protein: CASSTSGREVEQFF

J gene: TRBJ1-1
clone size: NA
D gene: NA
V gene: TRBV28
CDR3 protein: CASRRREDTEAFF

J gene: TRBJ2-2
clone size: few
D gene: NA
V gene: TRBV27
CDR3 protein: CASTGTPNTGELFF

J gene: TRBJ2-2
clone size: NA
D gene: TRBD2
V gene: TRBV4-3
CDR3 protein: CASSQSGLAGSGELFF